A single sample is the source of the 5 T cell receptor beta chains below, sequenced in a study of T cells in localized non-small cell lung cancer. The table came from immunoSEQ multiplex PCR; TCRdb's copy has only in-frame clones and leaves some out. The data show about 3,000 clones, 25% to 35% seen once. This specimen consisted of lung tumor tissue, obtained before any cancer treatment. The receptors shown here come from a female donor aged 60 or older with stage I lung adenocarcinoma.

The chain uses TRBV18 and TRBJ1-2, with TRBD1 matching 9 bases. There are 15 residues in the CDR3. Per germline, CDR1 KGHSH and CDR2 LQKENI. V lost 0 bases and J lost 8; bases outside the gene matches: 7. The CDR3 DNA reads TGTGCCAGCTCACCACCCGGGACAGGGCGGCACGGCTACACCTTC. Its translation is CASSPPGTGRHGYTF. Combining the CDR3 with reference TRBV18 and TRBJ1-2 gives the whole variable domain NAGVMQNPRHLVRRRGQEARLRCSPMKGHSHVYWYRQLPEEGLKFMVYLQKENIIDESGMPKERFSAEFPKEGPSILRIQQVVRGDSAAYFCASSPPGTGRHGYTFGSGTRLTVV.

This chain uses TRBV30 with TRBJ1-2; D not resolved. CDR1 and CDR2 (germline): GTSNPN, SVGIG (reference sequence). CDR3 length: 13 residues. With 1 base removed from V and 5 bases from J, the gap between germline ends came to 11 bases. The CDR3 sequence: CAWSEVVGYGYTF. The CDR3 region has the DNA TGTGCCTGGAGTGAAGTGGTCGGTTATGGCTACACCTTC.

This clone occurred once. This chain joins TRBV5-1 and TRBJ2-7, with 14 nucleotides matching TRBD2. V lost 6 bases, J lost 2 bases, and 4 bases stayed unmatched. Germline values: CDR1 SGHRS, CDR2 YFSETQ. This CDR3 has 15 amino acids. CDR3 sequence reads: CASMLGLAGAYEQYF. The CDR3 DNA reads TGCGCCAGCATGCTGGGACTAGCGGGGGCCTACGAGCAGTACTTC. The complete variable domain, with remaining parts taken from reference TRBV5-1 and TRBJ2-7, reads KAGVTQTPRYLIKTRGQQVTLSCSPISGHRSVSWYQQTPGQGLQFLFEYFSETQRNKGNFPGRFSGRQFSNSRSEMNVSTLELGDSALYLCASMLGLAGAYEQYFGPGTRLTVT.

The genes are TRBV30 and TRBJ1-1; a weak D match, TRBD1 (5 bases). The CDR3 is 14 amino acids. V lost 1 base, J lost 4 bases, and 13 bases lay in between. Germline lookup yields CDR1 GTSNPN and CDR2 SVGIG (reference sequence). The CDR3 region has the DNA TGTGCCTGGAGTGACGGGGCTTCGAGCACTGAAGCTTTCTTT. This translates into CAWSDGASSTEAFF. Filled out from reference TRBV30 and TRBJ1-1, the complete variable domain reads SQTIHQWPATLVQPVGSPLSLECTVEGTSNPNLYWYRQAAGRGLQLLFYSVGIGQISSEVPQNLSASRPQDRQFILSSKKLLLSDSGFYLCAWSDGASSTEAFFGQGTRLTVV.

This sequence joins TRBV7-5 and TRBJ1-1; the DNA was not used to check the table's D call, TRBD1. TRBV7-5 is a documented pseudogene. The CDR3 is made up of 15 amino acids. This chain's CDR3 is CASSLGAPAYTEAFF. The CDR3 bases are TGTGCCAGCAGCTTGGGGGCGCCTGCTTACACTGAAGCTTTCTTT.